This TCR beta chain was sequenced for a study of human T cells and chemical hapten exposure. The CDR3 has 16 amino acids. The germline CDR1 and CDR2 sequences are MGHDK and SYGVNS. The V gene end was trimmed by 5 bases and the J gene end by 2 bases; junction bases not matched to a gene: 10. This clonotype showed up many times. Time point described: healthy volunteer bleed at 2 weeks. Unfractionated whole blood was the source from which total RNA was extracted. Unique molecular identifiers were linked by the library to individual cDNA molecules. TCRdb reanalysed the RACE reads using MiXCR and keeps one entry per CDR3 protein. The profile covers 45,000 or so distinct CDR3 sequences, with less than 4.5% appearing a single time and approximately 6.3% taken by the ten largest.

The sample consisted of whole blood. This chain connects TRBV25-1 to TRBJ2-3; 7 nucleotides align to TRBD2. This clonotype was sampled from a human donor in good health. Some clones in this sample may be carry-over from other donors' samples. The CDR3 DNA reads TGTGCCAGCAGTCCTGGGGCTAGCGGCATCACAGATACGCAGTATTTT. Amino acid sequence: CASSPGASGITDTQYF.